This T cell receptor (beta chain) was documented in a study of blood T cell repertoires in COVID-19. The overall study: Donors in the United States, Italy and Spain gave samples during acute or convalescent COVID-19. PBMCs, B-cell-depleted T cells, or T cells were the source of the cDNA or gDNA that made up the material.

Only in-frame clones appear in the TCRdb table, and some are missing; sequencing was by immunoSEQ multiplex PCR. The table shows more than 85,000 clones, with 70% to 90% occurring only once. The V end was cut by 4 bases, the J end by 5 bases, with 21 bases between. CDR3 size: 17 residues. Germline loops: CDR1 MNHNS, CDR2 SASEGT. V and J are TRBV6-1 and TRBJ1-3; the D gene is possibly TRBD1 (6 bases). This TCR was sampled from a man between 65 and 85 years old with acute or convalescent COVID-19. The sample comprised peripheral blood. The CDR3 spells CASSGPDTGSVRNTIYF. CDR3 coding DNA: TGTGCCAGCAGTGGTCCCGATACAGGGTCGGTCCGAAACACCATATATTTT.